This T cell receptor (beta chain) was captured in a study of shared clonotypes between healthy human individuals. Measured with immunoSEQ multiplex PCR; TCRdb has only the in-frame clones, and not every one. The sample records some 490,000 clones, around four fifths being singletons. The V gene lost 7 bases and the J gene lost 0 bases, with 13 bases spanning the gap. From germline, CDR1 is SNHLY and CDR2 FYNNEI. The CDR3 is made up of 15 amino acids. The receptor was isolated from a woman in her 40s in good health. Some clones in this sample may be carry-over from other donors' samples. The material sequenced was PBMCs. V usage is TRBV2 and J usage is TRBJ2-1, with D possibly matching TRBD2 (6 bases). This CDR3 reads CASIRDLISYNEQFF. The CDR3 DNA reads TGTGCCAGCATTAGGGACTTGATCTCCTACAATGAGCAGTTCTTC.